This T cell receptor (beta chain) was sequenced for a study of T cell responses to AZD1222 COVID-19 vaccine. The CDR3 covers 12 residues. Trimming left V 0 bases short and J 6 bases short, with 5 bases between. Germline V gene lookup returns CDR1 ENHRY and CDR2 SYGVKD. General study points: White British people made up most donors, females outnumbered males, and clonal diversity was possibly underestimated.

About this clone itself: What it binds is not known.

TCRdb's copy holds only in-frame clones and misses some; the assay was immunoSEQ multiplex PCR. Among roughly 150,000 clones listed, roughly nine tenths were seen once. This TCR came from an adult who had recovered from COVID-19. The specimen was peripheral blood, collected after recovery from COVID-19. The V and J genes are TRBV10-3 and TRBJ1-2; D is unclear. The CDR3 here is CAISESSHGYTF. Written as DNA, the CDR3 is TGTGCCATCAGTGAGTCGAGCCATGGCTACACCTTC.